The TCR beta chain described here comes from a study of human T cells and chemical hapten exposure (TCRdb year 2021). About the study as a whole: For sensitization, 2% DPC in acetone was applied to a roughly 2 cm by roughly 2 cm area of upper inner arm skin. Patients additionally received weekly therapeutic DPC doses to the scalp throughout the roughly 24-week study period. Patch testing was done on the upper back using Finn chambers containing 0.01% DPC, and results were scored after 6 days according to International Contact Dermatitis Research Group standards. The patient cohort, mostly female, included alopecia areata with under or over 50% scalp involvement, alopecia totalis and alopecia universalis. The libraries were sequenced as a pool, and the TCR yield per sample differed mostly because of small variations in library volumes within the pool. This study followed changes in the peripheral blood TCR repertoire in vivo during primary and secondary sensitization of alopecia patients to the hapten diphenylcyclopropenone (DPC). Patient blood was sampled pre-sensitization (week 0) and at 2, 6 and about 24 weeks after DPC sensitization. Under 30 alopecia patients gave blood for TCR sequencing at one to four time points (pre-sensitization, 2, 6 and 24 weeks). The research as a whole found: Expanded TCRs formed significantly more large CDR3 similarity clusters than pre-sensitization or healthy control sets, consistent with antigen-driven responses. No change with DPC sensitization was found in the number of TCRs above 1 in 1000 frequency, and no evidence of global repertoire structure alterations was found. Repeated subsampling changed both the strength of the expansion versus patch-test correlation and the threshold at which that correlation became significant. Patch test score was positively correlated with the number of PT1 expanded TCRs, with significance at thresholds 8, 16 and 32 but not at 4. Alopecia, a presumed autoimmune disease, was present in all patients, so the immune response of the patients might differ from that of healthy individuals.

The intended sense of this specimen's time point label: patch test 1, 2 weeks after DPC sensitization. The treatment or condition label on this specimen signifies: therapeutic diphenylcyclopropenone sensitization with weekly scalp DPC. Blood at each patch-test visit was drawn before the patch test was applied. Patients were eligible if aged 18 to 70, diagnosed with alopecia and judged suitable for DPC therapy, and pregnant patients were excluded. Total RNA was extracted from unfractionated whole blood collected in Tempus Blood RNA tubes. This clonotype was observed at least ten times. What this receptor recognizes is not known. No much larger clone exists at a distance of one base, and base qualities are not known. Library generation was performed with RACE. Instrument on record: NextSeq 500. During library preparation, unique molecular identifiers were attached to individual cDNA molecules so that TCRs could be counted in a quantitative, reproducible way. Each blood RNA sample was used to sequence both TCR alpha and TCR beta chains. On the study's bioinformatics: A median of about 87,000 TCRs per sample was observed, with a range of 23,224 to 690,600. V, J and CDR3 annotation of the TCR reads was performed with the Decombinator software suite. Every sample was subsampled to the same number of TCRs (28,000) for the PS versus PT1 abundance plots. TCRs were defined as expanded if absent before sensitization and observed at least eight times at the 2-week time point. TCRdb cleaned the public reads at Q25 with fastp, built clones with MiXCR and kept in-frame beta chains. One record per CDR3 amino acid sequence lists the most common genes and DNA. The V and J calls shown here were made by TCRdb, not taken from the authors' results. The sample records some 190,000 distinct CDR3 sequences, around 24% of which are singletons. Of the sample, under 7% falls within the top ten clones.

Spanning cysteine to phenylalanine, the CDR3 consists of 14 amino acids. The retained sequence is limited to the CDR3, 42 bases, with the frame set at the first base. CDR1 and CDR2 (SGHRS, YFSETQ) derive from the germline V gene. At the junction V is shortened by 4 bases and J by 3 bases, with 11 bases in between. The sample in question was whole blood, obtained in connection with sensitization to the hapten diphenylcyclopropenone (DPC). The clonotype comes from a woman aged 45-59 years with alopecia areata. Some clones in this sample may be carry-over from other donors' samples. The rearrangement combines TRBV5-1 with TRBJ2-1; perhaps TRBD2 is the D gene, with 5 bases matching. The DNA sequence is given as TGCGCCAGCAGCCCGGGATTCGACTACAATGAGCAGTTCTTC. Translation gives CASSPGFDYNEQFF. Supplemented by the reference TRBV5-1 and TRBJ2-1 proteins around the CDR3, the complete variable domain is KAGVTQTPRYLIKTRGQQVTLSCSPISGHRSVSWYQQTPGQGLQFLFEYFSETQRNKGNFPGRFSGRQFSNSRSEMNVSTLELGDSALYLCASSPGFDYNEQFFGPGTRLTVL.